This T cell receptor beta chain was found in a study of T cell responses to AZD1222 COVID-19 vaccine. Looking at the study overall: Pooled in the analysis were second doses at about 4 or about 12 weeks.

Findings and limits, study-wide: Among those given AZD1222, only 6 or 7 were seropositive at baseline. There were repertoire samples only from the period after the peak T cell response. Among vaccine-associated CD4 TCRs, coverage spanned spike, with dominance at 160-218 and 743-854.

Libraries were prepared by immunoSEQ multiplex PCR; TCRdb keeps only in-frame clonotypes and omits some of them. The sample yields about 53,000 clones, approximately 84% seen once. A note on this clone: Its matching antigen is unknown.

Germline V gene sequence: CDR1 SGHTA, CDR2 FQGNSA. This CDR3 spans 15 amino acids. V was clipped by 1 base and J by 3 bases; unmatched bases: 2. This receptor was obtained from an adult in good health. The chain couples TRBV7-2 to TRBJ2-7, with TRBD1 identical over 11 bases. Source: peripheral blood, taken on day 0 of AZD1222 vaccination. As DNA, the CDR3 is TGTGCCAGCAGCTTAGGTGGGACAGGGGGCTACGAGCAGTACTTC. Protein sequence: CASSLGGTGGYEQYF.